Listed below are T cell receptor beta chains from one sample, sequenced in a study of breast tumors, draining lymph nodes, adjacent tissues. TCRdb used MiXCR to reprocess the multiplex PCR reads, holding one entry per CDR3 protein. The table lists about 230,000 distinct CDR3 sequences, roughly 32% of them singletons. The sample was axillary lymph node tissue. The source is a female donor with breast cancer. Some clones in this sample may be carry-over from other donors' samples. Each CDR3 is given with its conserved first and last residue. D genes are given only for firm matches. Expanded clones get a size class; other rows say once, few or many, or leave the size out.

>TRBJ2-1|TRBD2|many|TRBV5-1
CASSSQLAGSYNEQFF
TGCGCCAGCAGCTCCCAACTAGCGGGCTCCTACAATGAGCAGTTCTTC
>TRBJ1-4|.|many|TRBV7-9
CASSQGRGDEKLFF
TGTGCCAGCAGCCAGGGACGGGGAGATGAAAAACTGTTTTTT
>TRBJ1-3|.|.|TRBV28
CASSQLNTVYF
TGTGCCAGCAGTCAATTAAACACCGTATATTTT
>TRBJ2-2|.|many|TRBV9
CASSKGYMGGELFF
TGTGCCAGCAGTAAAGGGTATATGGGCGGGGAGCTGTTTTTT
>TRBJ2-2|TRBD1|many|TRBV20-1
CSAPSGTDPTGELFF
TGCAGTGCTCCCTCCGGGACAGACCCCACCGGGGAGCTGTTTTTT
>TRBJ2-3|.|many|TRBV5-4
CASRKEDSYTDTQYF
TGTGCCAGCAGAAAAGAGGACAGCTACACAGATACGCAGTATTTT
>TRBJ1-2|.|many|TRBV19
CASSRQGWRGYTF
TGTGCCAGTAGTAGGCAGGGGTGGAGAGGCTACACCTTC
>TRBJ2-7|TRBD2|many|TRBV20-1
CSAVSGSAHYEQYF
TGCAGTGCTGTAAGCGGGAGTGCCCACTACGAGCAGTACTTC
>TRBJ1-5|.|many|TRBV6-6
CASSYLRKYSNQPQHF
TGTGCCAGCAGTTACTTGCGGAAATATAGCAATCAGCCCCAGCATTTT
>TRBJ1-4|.|many|TRBV7-2
CASSPTGTVAEKLFF
TGTGCCAGCAGCCCAACCGGGACGGTTGCTGAAAAACTGTTTTTT
>TRBJ2-1|TRBD2|.|TRBV25-1
CTGSDWTSGKNNEQFF
TGTACCGGCAGTGATTGGACTAGCGGAAAAAACAATGAGCAGTTCTTC
>TRBJ1-5|.|.|TRBV15
CATSRYSDQPQHF
TGTGCCACCAGCAGATATAGCGATCAGCCCCAGCATTTT
>TRBJ1-4|.|many|TRBV12-3/TRBV12-4
CASSLILGVNEKLFF
TGTGCCAGCAGTTTAATTCTGGGGGTTAATGAAAAACTGTTTTTT
>TRBJ1-2|TRBD1|.|TRBV3-1
CASMPGGQTPFYGYTF
TGTGCCAGCATGCCCGGGGGACAGACGCCCTTCTATGGCTACACCTTC
>TRBJ1-1|.|.|TRBV7-9
CASSLAATEAFF
TGTGCCAGCAGCTTAGCGGCCACTGAAGCTTTCTTT
>TRBJ2-3|.|few|TRBV28
CASFVAGTDTQYF
TGTGCCAGCTTCGTGGCGGGCACAGATACGCAGTATTTT
>TRBJ1-6|TRBD1|many|TRBV7-2
CASSPGGRVSPLHF
TGTGCCAGCAGTCCAGGGGGCCGGGTTTCACCCCTCCACTTT
>TRBJ2-5|.|few|TRBV5-1
CASAPGGASHETQYF
TGCGCCAGCGCCCCGGGGGGCGCCTCCCACGAGACCCAGTACTTC
>TRBJ2-2|.|many|TRBV20-1
CSAGRGANTGELFF
TGCAGTGCCGGAAGGGGCGCGAACACCGGGGAGCTGTTTTTT
>TRBJ1-3|.|.|TRBV20-1
CSRPSGSGNTIYF
TGCAGTCGCCCCTCAGGGTCTGGAAACACCATATATTTT
>TRBJ2-6|.|many|TRBV6-6
CASHSGANVLTF
TGTGCCAGCCACTCTGGGGCCAACGTCCTGACTTTC
>TRBJ2-5|.|many|TRBV6-1
CASSDMGEQETQYF
TGTGCCAGCAGTGACATGGGGGAGCAAGAGACCCAGTACTTC
>TRBJ2-7|.|many|TRBV14
CASSQRTLVGSYEQYF
TGTGCCAGCAGCCAAAGGACCTTAGTGGGGTCCTACGAGCAGTACTTC
>TRBJ2-1|TRBD2|many|TRBV11-1
CASSLAGGPDEQFF
TGTGCCAGCAGCCTAGCGGGAGGGCCGGATGAGCAGTTCTTC
>TRBJ2-7|.|.|TRBV12-5
CASGLNWQYF
TGTGCTAGTGGTTTGAACTGGCAGTACTTC
>TRBJ1-1|.|.|TRBV7-9
CASTKLTGNTEAFF
TGTGCCAGCACAAAGTTGACAGGGAACACTGAAGCTTTCTTT
>TRBJ2-3|TRBD1|once|TRBV15
CATSRRQGASTDTQYF
TGTGCCACCAGCAGACGACAGGGGGCGAGCACAGATACGCAGTATTTT
>TRBJ2-1|TRBD2|many|TRBV9
CASSVVISGVNEQFF
TGTGCCAGCAGCGTAGTGATTAGCGGGGTCAATGAGCAGTTCTTC
>TRBJ2-1|TRBD2|many|TRBV10-2
CASKLAGGNNEQFF
TGCGCCAGCAAACTAGCGGGAGGGAACAATGAGCAGTTCTTC
>TRBJ2-3|.|.|TRBV7-8
CASSRRQGPPSTSGLRFSDTQYF
TGTGCCAGCAGCCGTCGACAGGGGCCCCCCTCTACTAGCGGGCTGAGATTCTCAGATACGCAGTATTTT
>TRBJ2-1|TRBD1|many|TRBV14
CASSQGQRINYYNEQFF
TGTGCCAGCAGCCAGGGACAGCGAATCAATTATTACAATGAGCAGTTCTTC
>TRBJ2-1|TRBD2|many|TRBV7-2
CASSLARLAGFDEQFF
TGTGCCAGCAGCTTAGCGAGGCTAGCGGGCTTCGATGAGCAGTTCTTC